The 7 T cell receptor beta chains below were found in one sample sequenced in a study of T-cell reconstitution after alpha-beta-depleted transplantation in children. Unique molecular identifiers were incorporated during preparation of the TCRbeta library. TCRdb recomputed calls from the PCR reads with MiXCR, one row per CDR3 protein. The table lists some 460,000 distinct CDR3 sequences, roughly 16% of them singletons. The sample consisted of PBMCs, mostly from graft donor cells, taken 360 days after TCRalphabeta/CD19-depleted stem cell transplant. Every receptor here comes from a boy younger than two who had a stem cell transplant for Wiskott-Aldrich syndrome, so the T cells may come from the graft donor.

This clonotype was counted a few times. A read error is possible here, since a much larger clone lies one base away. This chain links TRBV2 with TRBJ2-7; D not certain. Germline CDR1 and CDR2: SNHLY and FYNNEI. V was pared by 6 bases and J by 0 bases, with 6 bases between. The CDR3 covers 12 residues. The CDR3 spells CASRISSYEQYF. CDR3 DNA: TGTGCCAGCAGGATAAGCTCCTACGAGCAGTACTTC.

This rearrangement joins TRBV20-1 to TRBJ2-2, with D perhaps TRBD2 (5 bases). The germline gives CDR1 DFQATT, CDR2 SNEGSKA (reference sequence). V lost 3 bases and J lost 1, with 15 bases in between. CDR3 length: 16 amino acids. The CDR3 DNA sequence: TGCAGTGCTAGGGAGTGGGAGCCCTTGAACACCGGGGAGCTGTTTTTT. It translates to CSAREWEPLNTGELFF.

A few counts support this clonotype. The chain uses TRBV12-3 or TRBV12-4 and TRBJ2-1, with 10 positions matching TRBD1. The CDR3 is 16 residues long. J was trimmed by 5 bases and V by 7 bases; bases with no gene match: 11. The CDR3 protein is CASNTAYGTGDNEQFF. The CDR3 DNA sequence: TGTGCCAGCAATACGGCCTACGGGACAGGGGACAATGAGCAGTTCTTC.

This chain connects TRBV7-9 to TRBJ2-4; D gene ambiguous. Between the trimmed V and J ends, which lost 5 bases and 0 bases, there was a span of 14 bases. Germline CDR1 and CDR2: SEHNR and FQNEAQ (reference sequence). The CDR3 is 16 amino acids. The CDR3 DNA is TGTGCCAGCAGCCCGAGTTCCCCGTTAGCCAAAAACATTCAGTACTTC. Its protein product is CASSPSSPLAKNIQYF.

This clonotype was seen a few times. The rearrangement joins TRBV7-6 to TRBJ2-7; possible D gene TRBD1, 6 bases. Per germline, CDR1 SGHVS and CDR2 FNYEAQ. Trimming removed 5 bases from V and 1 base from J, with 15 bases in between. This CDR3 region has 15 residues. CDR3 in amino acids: CASSLVSDRSYEQYF. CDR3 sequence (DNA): TGTGCCAGCAGCCTCGTCTCTGACAGGTCCTACGAGCAGTACTTC. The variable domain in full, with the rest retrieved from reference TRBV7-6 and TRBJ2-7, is GAGVSQSPRYKVTKRGQDVALRCDPISGHVSLYWYRQALGQGPEFLTYFNYEAQQDKSGLPNDRFSAERPEGSISTLTIQRTEQRDSAMYRCASSLVSDRSYEQYFGPGTRLTVT.

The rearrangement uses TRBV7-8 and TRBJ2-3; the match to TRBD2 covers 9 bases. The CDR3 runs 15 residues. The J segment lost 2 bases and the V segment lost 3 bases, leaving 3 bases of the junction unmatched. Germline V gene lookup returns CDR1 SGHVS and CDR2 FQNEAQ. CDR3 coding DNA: TGTGCCAGCAGCTTGACTAGCGGCCCCACAGATACGCAGTATTTT. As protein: CASSLTSGPTDTQYF.

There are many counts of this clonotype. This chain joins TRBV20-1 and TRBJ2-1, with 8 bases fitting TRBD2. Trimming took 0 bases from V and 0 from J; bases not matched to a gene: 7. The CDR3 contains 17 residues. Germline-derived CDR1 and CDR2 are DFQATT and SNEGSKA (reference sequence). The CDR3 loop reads CSARDPRSGGSYNEQFF. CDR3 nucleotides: TGCAGTGCTAGAGATCCACGCAGCGGGGGCTCCTACAATGAGCAGTTCTTC.